The rows below give T cell receptor beta chains drawn from one sample of a study of cytomegalovirus exposure and HLA in healthy donors. Using immunoSEQ multiplex PCR, the repertoire was profiled, and TCRdb retains in-frame clones only, with some absent. The sample includes under 300,000 clones, roughly 86% of them seen just once. The source material was PBMCs. Receptors were obtained from a woman aged 40 to 49 in good health and CMV-seropositive. Both conserved end residues are part of each CDR3. Each record gives: V gene, J gene, clone size, D gene, CDR3 DNA, CDR3 protein. A D gene is named only where the DNA matches it firmly. For some rows the clone size is stated as once, few or many, or as a class when expanded; others skip it.

V: TRBV27
J: TRBJ2-1
size: -
D: -
DNA: TGTGCCAGCAGTTTAAGGTTCCTAGCAGCCCTCGAGGGGCAGTTCTTC
CDR3: CASSLRFLAALEGQFF

V: TRBV27
J: TRBJ1-2
size: -
D: -
DNA: TGTGCCAGCAGTTCACTCCCGTTAGGGGTGTATGGCTACACCTTC
CDR3: CASSSLPLGVYGYTF

V: TRBV5-4
J: TRBJ1-2
size: -
D: -
DNA: TGTGCCAGCAGCTTGGACGGCTACCGGGTGCGCTATACCTTC
CDR3: CASSLDGYRVRYTF

V: TRBV7-8
J: TRBJ2-7
size: once
D: -
DNA: TGTGCCAGCAGAGCACCCGGCAGGGGCCACGAGCAGTACTTC
CDR3: CASRAPGRGHEQYF

V: TRBV19
J: TRBJ1-1
size: -
D: TRBD1
DNA: TGTGCCAGTAGTTCCCGGGACAGCCAGTTCATGAACACTGAAGCTTTCTTT
CDR3: CASSSRDSQFMNTEAFF

V: TRBV19
J: TRBJ2-7
size: -
D: -
DNA: TGTGCCAGTAGTCGAGTAGGGGGACAAGGAGGTTCCGACGAGCAGTACTTC
CDR3: CASSRVGGQGGSDEQYF

V: TRBV7-2
J: TRBJ2-3
size: once
D: -
DNA: TGTGCCAGCAGCTTAGCGCGTTTAGGAGCTACCGATACGCAGTATTTT
CDR3: CASSLARLGATDTQYF

V: TRBV28
J: TRBJ2-1
size: -
D: TRBD1
DNA: TGTGCCAGCAGTACCGGGACAGGGGGTGAGCAGTTCTTC
CDR3: CASSTGTGGEQFF

V: TRBV5-5
J: TRBJ2-3
size: -
D: TRBD2
DNA: TGTGCCAGCAGCTTGGAGGCTAGCGGGTTCTATACGCAGTATTTT
CDR3: CASSLEASGFYTQYF

V: TRBV27
J: TRBJ2-1
size: once
D: -
DNA: TGTGCCAGCAGAACAGGGTACAATGAGCAGTTCTTC
CDR3: CASRTGYNEQFF

V: TRBV28
J: TRBJ2-1
size: -
D: -
DNA: TGTGCCAGCAGTTTATCCGGGAAGTGGATCAATGAGCAGTTCTTC
CDR3: CASSLSGKWINEQFF

V: TRBV19
J: TRBJ2-3
size: -
D: -
DNA: TGTGCCAGTAGTCCAAGGCAGGGTATTACAGATACGCAGTATTTT
CDR3: CASSPRQGITDTQYF

V: TRBV4-2
J: TRBJ2-5
size: once
D: TRBD1
DNA: TGTGCCAGCAGCCAAGAGGGACAGGCAGGGGAGACCCAGTACTTC
CDR3: CASSQEGQAGETQYF

V: TRBV5-4
J: TRBJ2-1
size: -
D: TRBD2
DNA: TGTGCCAGCAGCTTGGGTAGCGGGAGGGGCTCCTACAATGAGCAGTTCTTC
CDR3: CASSLGSGRGSYNEQFF

V: TRBV4-3
J: TRBJ2-3
size: -
D: TRBD2
DNA: TGCGCCAGCAGCCAAGTAGTAGCGGGAGGAGATACGCAGTATTTT
CDR3: CASSQVVAGGDTQYF

V: TRBV7-2
J: TRBJ2-3
size: -
D: TRBD2
DNA: TGTGCCAGCAGCTTATTGGGCGGGAGGGGGCCAGATACGCAGTATTTT
CDR3: CASSLLGGRGPDTQYF